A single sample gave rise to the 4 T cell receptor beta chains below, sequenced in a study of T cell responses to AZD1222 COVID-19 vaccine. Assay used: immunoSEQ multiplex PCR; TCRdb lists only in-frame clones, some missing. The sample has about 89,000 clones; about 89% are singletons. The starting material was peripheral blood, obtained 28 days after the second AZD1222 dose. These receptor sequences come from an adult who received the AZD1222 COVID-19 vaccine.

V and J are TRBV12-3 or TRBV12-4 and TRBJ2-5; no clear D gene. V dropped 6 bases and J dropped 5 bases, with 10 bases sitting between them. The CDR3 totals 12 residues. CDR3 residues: CASRLRRETQYF. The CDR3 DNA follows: TGTGCCAGCAGGCTCCGTCGTGAGACCCAGTACTTC.

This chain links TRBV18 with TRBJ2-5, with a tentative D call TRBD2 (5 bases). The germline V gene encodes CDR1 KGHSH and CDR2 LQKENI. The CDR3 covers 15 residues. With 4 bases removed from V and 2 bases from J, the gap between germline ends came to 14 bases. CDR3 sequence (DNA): TGTGCCAGCTCACTGTTTATCGAGGGACAAGAGACCCAGTACTTC. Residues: CASSLFIEGQETQYF.

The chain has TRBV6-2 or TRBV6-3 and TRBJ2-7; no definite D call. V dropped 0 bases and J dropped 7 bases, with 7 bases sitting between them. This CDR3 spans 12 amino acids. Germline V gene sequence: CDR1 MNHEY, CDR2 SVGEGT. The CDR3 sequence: CASSYSFLEQYF. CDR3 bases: TGTGCCAGCAGTTACTCGTTTCTTGAGCAGTACTTC.

CDR3 in amino acids: CASSYETWGTNEKLFF. The CDR3 DNA reads TGTGCCAGCAGTTACGAGACATGGGGAACTAATGAAAAACTGTTTTTT. The chain has TRBV6-5 and TRBJ1-4; no reliable D call. CDR3 size: 16 residues. CDR1 and CDR2 from the germline V gene are MNHEY and SVGAGI. V shed 2 bases and J shed 1 base, with 11 bases lying between them.